This T cell receptor beta chain is drawn from a study of T cell changes during pregnancy in multiple sclerosis. Some clones are missing from TCRdb's copy, which holds only in-frame ones; the method was immunoSEQ multiplex PCR. The repertoire holds more than 65,000 clones, with 80% to 95% as singletons. The CDR3 is 13 residues long. Trimming took off 1 base at V and 6 bases at J, with 10 bases between the two ends. The germline V gene has CDR1 SGDLS and CDR2 YYNGEE. The TCR comes from a female donor with multiple sclerosis, enrolled in a pregnancy study. The V and J genes are TRBV9 and TRBJ1-1; D unclear. The sample in question was peripheral blood, obtained in the first trimester of pregnancy. Here the CDR3 reads CASSVNPFAEAFF. Written as DNA, the CDR3 is TGTGCCAGCAGCGTAAATCCCTTTGCTGAAGCTTTCTTT. The full variable domain, in which reference TRBV9 and TRBJ1-1 provide the parts outside the CDR3, is DSGVTQTPKHLITATGQRVTLRCSPRSGDLSVYWYQQSLDQGLQFLIQYYNGEERAKGNILERFSAQQFPDLHSELNLSSLELGDSALYFCASSVNPFAEAFFGQGTRLTVV.